The rows below give T cell receptor beta chains drawn from one sample of a study of blood T cell repertoires in COVID-19. Produced via immunoSEQ multiplex PCR; TCRdb's table is partial and in-frame only. The top ten hold 3% to 4% of the sample, which has some 160,000 clones, about 80% seen once. Sequences were obtained from PBMCs or T cells enriched from blood (not recorded which). The receptors were gathered from a woman between 55 and 75 years old who had recovered from COVID-19. The CDR3 runs from the conserved cysteine through the conserved F or W. Fields, in order: V gene, clone size, J gene, D gene, CDR3 DNA, CDR3 protein. D genes are given only for firm matches. A row's size may be missing; if present it is once, few, many or a size class.

>TRBV20-1|few|TRBJ2-7|TRBD1
TGCAGTGCTGGGACAGCGCCCGAGCAGTACTTC
CSAGTAPEQYF
>TRBV19|NA|TRBJ2-5|TRBD2
TGTGCCAGTAGTATGAGCGGGGGGTCCCAAGAGACCCAGTACTTC
CASSMSGGSQETQYF
>TRBV7-9|NA|TRBJ1-6|NA
TGTGCCAGCAGTCCTCGCCTAGCCCTCCACTTT
CASSPRLALHF
>TRBV20-1|NA|TRBJ1-6|NA
TGCAGTGCTAGTAAACAGGGAGAGGAAACACCCCTCCACTTT
CSASKQGEETPLHF
>TRBV18|NA|TRBJ2-1|TRBD2
TGTGCCAGCTCACCTATAGCGGGGGGGCGCCACAATGAGCAGTTCTTC
CASSPIAGGRHNEQFF
>TRBV19|NA|TRBJ2-4|TRBD2
TGTGCCAGTATGGCGGGGGACATTCAGTACTTC
CASMAGDIQYF
>TRBV5-1|NA|TRBJ1-4|TRBD1
TGCGCCAGCAGCACAGGACAGGGTGGTAATGAAAAACTGTTTTTT
CASSTGQGGNEKLFF
>TRBV11-2|NA|TRBJ1-1|NA
TGTGCCAGCAGCTTCCCACCCCGGAGTGAAGCTTTCTTT
CASSFPPRSEAFF
>TRBV19|once|TRBJ1-2|NA
TGTGCCAGTAGTAAGGGGGAATATGGCTACACCTTC
CASSKGEYGYTF
>TRBV5-1|NA|TRBJ1-5|NA
TGCGCCAGCAGCTTAGGGGGAAGCAATCAGCCCCAGCATTTT
CASSLGGSNQPQHF
>TRBV5-1|NA|TRBJ2-2|NA
TGCGCCAGCAGCTTGGAGTACCAGGGTCGCGCCGGGGAGCTGTTTTTT
CASSLEYQGRAGELFF
>TRBV19|once|TRBJ2-3|NA
TGTGCCAGTAGAGGGGACACAGATACGCAGTATTTT
CASRGDTDTQYF
>TRBV21-1|NA|TRBJ2-7|NA
TGTGCCAGGGTAGGAAGAAGGGACAGGGAGATTTCCTACGAGCAGTACTTC
CARVGRRDREISYEQYF
>TRBV15|few|TRBJ1-1|NA
TGTGCCACCAGCAGAGATCAGGGAAATAATGAAGCTTTCTTT
CATSRDQGNNEAFF
>TRBV2|NA|TRBJ2-5|NA
TGTGCCAGTCAGCAGGAAACCGAGGGGACCCAGTACTTC
CASQQETEGTQYF
>TRBV25-1|NA|TRBJ1-1|TRBD1
TGTGCCAGCAGTGATAGACAGGGGTTTAACACTGAAGCTTTCTTT
CASSDRQGFNTEAFF
>TRBV11-2|NA|TRBJ2-5|TRBD2
TGTGCCAGCAGCTTAGTGGGGGGGTCTAGCGGACAAGAGACCCAGTACTTC
CASSLVGGSSGQETQYF
>TRBV12-3/TRBV12-4|NA|TRBJ1-6|NA
TGTGCCAGCAGGGCCAGGGGTGGTCCCCTCCACTTT
CASRARGGPLHF
>TRBV6-5|NA|TRBJ2-7|TRBD1
TGTGCCAGCAGTATGAACAGGGGCTACGAGCAGTACTTC
CASSMNRGYEQYF
>TRBV19|NA|TRBJ1-3|NA
TGTGCCAGTAGTACCGGGATCTACTCTGGAAACACCATATATTTT
CASSTGIYSGNTIYF
>TRBV3-1/TRBV3-2|NA|TRBJ1-1|TRBD1
TGTGCCAGCAGCCAAGGCAGAACAGGGGCAACTGAAGCTTTCTTT
CASSQGRTGATEAFF
>TRBV9|NA|TRBJ1-1|TRBD1
TGTGCCAGCAGCAGCCGACAGGGGCCTCGGGGCACTGAAGCTTTCTTT
CASSSRQGPRGTEAFF
>TRBV20-1|many|TRBJ1-2|TRBD1
TGCAGTGCTAGTTCGGGACAGCACGCTAACTATGGCTACACCTTC
CSASSGQHANYGYTF
>TRBV24-1|NA|TRBJ2-2|NA
TGTGCCACCGCGGGACCGCCCCCCGCCGGGGAGCTGTTTTTT
CATAGPPPAGELFF
>TRBV5-1|NA|TRBJ1-2|NA
TGCGCCAGCAGCTTTCGTTCGGAGTCTAACTATGGCTACACCTTC
CASSFRSESNYGYTF
>TRBV19|NA|TRBJ2-5|TRBD1
TGTGCCAGTACTTTCAGGGGGCGGGAAGAGACCCAGTACTTC
CASTFRGREETQYF
>TRBV2|NA|TRBJ1-6|NA
TGTGCCAGAAAGAGAGTTTCAGGGATTAATTCACCCCTCCACTTT
CARKRVSGINSPLHF
>TRBV15|NA|TRBJ1-2|NA
TGTGCCACCACCGCGACAGGTACTAACTATGGCTACACCTTC
CATTATGTNYGYTF
>TRBV27|many|TRBJ2-7|TRBD2
TGTGCCAGCAGTTTGAAAGAGCGGGGGGGCTACGAGCAGTACTTC
CASSLKERGGYEQYF
>TRBV30|few|TRBJ2-4|NA
TGTGCCTGTGCGGCACTAGCCACCAAAAACATTCAGTACTTC
CACAALATKNIQYF
>TRBV9|once|TRBJ2-7|TRBD2
TGTGCCAGCAGCGCTGGACTAGCGGGGGCCCAACCAAGCTACGAGCAGTACTTC
CASSAGLAGAQPSYEQYF
>TRBV12-3/TRBV12-4|NA|TRBJ1-4|NA
TGTGCCAGCAGTTTAGACCGGGAAAAACTGTTTTTT
CASSLDREKLFF
>TRBV15|NA|TRBJ2-5|TRBD1
TGTGCCACCAGCAGAGTAGGTTGGGACAGGGCCCAAGAGACCCAGTACTTC
CATSRVGWDRAQETQYF
>TRBV3-1/TRBV3-2|few|TRBJ2-1|NA
TGTGCCAGCAGCCCAAATCTGAAGGGGGAGCAGTTCTTC
CASSPNLKGEQFF
>TRBV5-1|NA|TRBJ2-5|TRBD1
TGCGCCAGCAGCCCGGGACAGATCCAAGAGACCCAGTACTTC
CASSPGQIQETQYF
>TRBV7-9|few|TRBJ1-2|TRBD1
TGTGCCAGCAGCTTCCGGGACAGGGAAATTCATGGCTACACCTTC
CASSFRDREIHGYTF
>TRBV27|NA|TRBJ2-2|NA
TGTGCCAGCAGGCTACAGGTGAACACCGGGGAGCTGTTTTTT
CASRLQVNTGELFF
>TRBV24-1|NA|TRBJ1-6|TRBD1
TGTGCCACCAGTGAAGGACAGGATCTTTCACCCCTCCACTTT
CATSEGQDLSPLHF